This TCR beta chain was sequenced during a study of blood T cell repertoires in COVID-19. Study in general: Nucleic acid was either cDNA or gDNA, and it came from T cells, B-cell-depleted T cells, or PBMCs.

Trimming took off 5 bases at V and 5 bases at J, with 13 bases between the two ends. Looked up from germline, CDR1 is SGHVS and CDR2 is FQNEAQ. This CDR3 comprises 14 residues. The repertoire was sequenced with immunoSEQ multiplex PCR; TCRdb's copy has only in-frame clones and lacks some. The sample contains 200,000 or so clones, approximately 79% of which appear only once. The sequence derives from a human donor in a cohort sampled during active COVID-19. The chain links TRBV7-8 to TRBJ1-5; possibly TRBD1 for D (6 bases). Sequenced input: peripheral blood. The CDR3 sequence is CASSLRAGDQPQHF. The CDR3 DNA follows: TGTGCCAGCAGCCTTAGGGCAGGGGATCAGCCCCAGCATTTT.